Listed here are 28 T cell receptor beta chains from one sample, sequenced in a study of blood T cell repertoires in COVID-19. Data came from immunoSEQ multiplex PCR; TCRdb stores just in-frame clones and leaves some out. Altogether around 300,000 clones are present, more than 80% being singletons, with the ten largest covering about 3%. Sequencing input: peripheral blood. These TCRs come from a young woman with active or convalescent COVID-19.

This rearrangement joins TRBV5-4 to TRBJ1-1; maybe TRBD1 (6 bases). The V and J ends lost 0 bases and 8 bases respectively, with 20 bases between them. The germline V gene encodes CDR1 SGHNT and CDR2 YYREEE (reference sequence). CDR3 size: 16 residues. The CDR3 DNA follows: TGTGCCAGCAGCTTGGGGCGCCACAGGGCAAGAGCAGAAGCTTTCTTT. As protein: CASSLGRHRARAEAFF.

V gene TRBV7-2 combines with J gene TRBJ1-2; TRBD1 is a possible D gene (6 bases). The germline V and J ends were trimmed by 5 bases and 7 bases, with 14 bases remaining between them. CDR1 and CDR2 from the germline V gene are SGHTA and FQGNSA. The CDR3 spans 13 residues. The CDR3 sequence: CASSRDRRSGYTF. Written as DNA, the CDR3 is TGTGCCAGCAGCCGAGACAGGAGGAGTGGCTACACCTTC.

CDR3 DNA: TGTGCCAGCAGTTTAAACCGGGCCGCGAGCGGTGAAAAACTGTTTTTT. This gives the protein CASSLNRAASGEKLFF. The rearrangement links TRBV6-5 to TRBJ1-4; D is unresolved. The ends were cut back, 4 bases at V and 7 bases at J, with 19 bases in the middle. Germline CDR1 and CDR2: MNHEY and SVGAGI. This CDR3 comprises 16 residues.

The gene calls are TRBV5-5 and TRBJ1-1, with 9 nucleotides matching TRBD1. The V gene end was trimmed by 2 bases and the J gene end by 2 bases; junction bases not matched to a gene: 1. The germline V gene encodes CDR1 SGHKS and CDR2 YYEKEE (reference sequence). The CDR3 runs 14 residues. CDR3 region: CASSLQGANTEAFF. The CDR3 region has the DNA TGTGCCAGCAGCTTACAGGGGGCCAACACTGAAGCTTTCTTT. The entire variable domain, with the rest obtained from reference TRBV5-5 and TRBJ1-1, is as follows: DAGVTQSPTHLIKTRGQQVTLRCSPISGHKSVSWYQQVLGQGPQFIFQYYEKEERGRGNFPDRFSARQFPNYSSELNVNALLLGDSALYLCASSLQGANTEAFFGQGTRLTVV.

The gene calls are TRBV5-6 and TRBJ2-7; 7 bases align to TRBD1. From germline, CDR1 is SGHDT and CDR2 YYEEEE. The V and J ends lost 1 base and 2 bases, in that order; junction bases with no gene match: 3. The length of the CDR3 is 14 residues. This chain's CDR3 is CASSLWDSPYEQYF. The CDR3 nucleotides read TGTGCCAGCAGCTTGTGGGACAGCCCCTACGAGCAGTACTTC. The whole variable domain, remainder taken from reference TRBV5-6 and TRBJ2-7, is DAGVTQSPTHLIKTRGQQVTLRCSPKSGHDTVSWYQQALGQGPQFIFQYYEEEERQRGNFPDRFSGHQFPNYSSELNVNALLLGDSALYLCASSLWDSPYEQYFGPGTRLTVT.

The chain employs TRBV13 and TRBJ1-2; no reliable D call. The CDR3 sequence is 13 residues long. Germline assignment: CDR1 PRHDT and CDR2 FYEKMQ (reference sequence). The V gene lost 3 bases and the J gene lost 9 bases, with 14 bases spanning the gap. The CDR3 DNA sequence: TGTGCCAGCAGCTTGGCCCTGGGCGTAAGCTACACCTTC. Its translation: CASSLALGVSYTF.

V is TRBV27 and J is TRBJ1-3, with D maybe TRBD1 (6 bases). This CDR3 contains 16 residues. V lost 5 bases and J 7 bases, leaving 21 bases between the germline ends. Germline loops: CDR1 MNHEY, CDR2 SMNVEV (reference sequence). The CDR3 DNA reads TGTGCCAGCAGTGCCGCCCCAGGCTTCCAGGGGAACACCATATATTTT. Protein sequence: CASSAAPGFQGNTIYF.

The CDR3 DNA is TGCAGCGTTGCGGTGGAGGGGAACCACAATCAGCCCCAGCATTTT. This gives the protein CSVAVEGNHNQPQHF. The rearrangement uses TRBV29-1 and TRBJ1-5; tentatively, D is TRBD1 (5 bases). The V and J ends lost 4 bases and 3 bases respectively, with 16 bases between them. Looked up from germline, CDR1 is SQVTM and CDR2 is ANQGSEA. The CDR3 consists of 15 residues.

The V call is TRBV6-5, the J call TRBJ2-2, with 7 bases matching TRBD1. Trimming cost V 6 bases and J 3 bases; bases outside gene matches: 4. Germline assignment: CDR1 MNHEY and CDR2 SVGAGI. This CDR3 region has 14 residues. The chain's CDR3 is CASRRGLDTGELFF. The CDR3 DNA reads as TGTGCCAGCAGGAGGGGGCTGGACACCGGGGAGCTGTTTTTT.

This chain links TRBV11-1 with TRBJ2-5; 8 bases fit TRBD1. The CDR3 is 15 amino acids. Trimming at V came to 1 base and at J to 5 bases, leaving 6 bases not matched to a gene. CDR1 SGHAT and CDR2 FQDESV come from the germline V gene (reference sequence). The CDR3 is CASSLGPGGFETQYF. For the CDR3, the DNA is TGTGCCAGCAGCTTAGGGCCAGGGGGCTTTGAGACCCAGTACTTC.

This sequence joins TRBV10-2 and TRBJ1-2, with 7 nucleotides matching TRBD1. The CDR3 is made up of 14 amino acids. J was trimmed by 3 bases and V by 5 bases; bases with no gene match: 6. The V gene's germline CDR1 is WSHSY and CDR2 SAAADI. CDR3 residues: CASSTTGEDYGYTF. CDR3 DNA: TGCGCCAGCAGTACAACAGGGGAGGACTATGGCTACACCTTC.

The chain recombines TRBV7-9 with TRBJ1-3; D is undetermined. Germline loops: CDR1 SEHNR, CDR2 FQNEAQ (reference sequence). The V gene lost 10 bases and the J gene lost 0 bases, with 22 bases spanning the gap. The CDR3 loop spans 17 amino acids. The chain's CDR3 is CATDLQGALNSGNTIYF. In DNA form, the CDR3 reads TGTGCCACCGACCTACAAGGAGCCTTAAACTCTGGAAACACCATATATTTT.

The rearrangement uses TRBV29-1 and TRBJ1-2; D ambiguous. V was shortened by 5 bases and J by 7 bases, with 11 bases between the two germline ends. The CDR3 contains 11 residues. Germline-derived CDR1 and CDR2 are SQVTM and ANQGSEA. The CDR3 sequence is CSVWVEGGYTF. CDR3 coding DNA: TGCAGCGTTTGGGTGGAGGGTGGCTACACCTTC.

The chain has TRBV6-6 and TRBJ2-7; 7 nucleotides match TRBD2. Germline CDR1 is MNHNY and CDR2 is SVGAGI (reference sequence). The CDR3 has 15 residues. The V gene end was trimmed by 3 bases and the J gene end by 5 bases; junction bases not matched to a gene: 10. The CDR3 bases are TGTGCCAGCAGTTATCCGGCGGGGGTTCCCCACGAGCAGTACTTC. Its protein is CASSYPAGVPHEQYF.

The chain carries TRBV30 and TRBJ1-4; D call uncertain. V was trimmed by 2 bases and J by 6 bases, leaving 10 bases between them. Per germline, CDR1 GTSNPN and CDR2 SVGIG (reference sequence). The CDR3 is 13 residues long. CDR3 in amino acids: CAWSTAGYEKLFF. CDR3 nucleotides: TGTGCCTGGAGTACGGCAGGTTATGAAAAACTGTTTTTT. Full variable domain (outside the CDR3, taken from reference TRBV30 and TRBJ1-4): SQTIHQWPATLVQPVGSPLSLECTVEGTSNPNLYWYRQAAGRGLQLLFYSVGIGQISSEVPQNLSASRPQDRQFILSSKKLLLSDSGFYLCAWSTAGYEKLFFGSGTQLSVL.

This chain connects TRBV4-2 to TRBJ1-1; a weak D match, TRBD1 (6 bases). V lost 0 bases and J 1 base, leaving 15 bases between the germline ends. CDR3 length equals 17 residues. Germline V gene lookup returns CDR1 LGHNA and CDR2 YNFKEQ. The CDR3 here is CASSQDLRGWGNTEAFF. CDR3 nucleotide sequence: TGTGCCAGCAGCCAAGATTTGAGGGGGTGGGGGAACACTGAAGCTTTCTTT.

The chain combines TRBV27 with TRBJ1-6; no clear D. The CDR3 is 15 residues long. Deletions cut 3 bases from V and 0 bases from J, with 6 bases between. Germline lookup yields CDR1 MNHEY and CDR2 SMNVEV (reference sequence). The CDR3 DNA reads TGTGCCAGCAGTTTCGGGAGCTCCTATAATTCACCCCTCCACTTT. Amino acids: CASSFGSSYNSPLHF.

The gene calls are TRBV28 and TRBJ2-1; D remains unclear. Germline CDR1 and CDR2: MDHEN and SYDVKM. The CDR3 contains 15 residues. The V end was cut by 5 bases, the J end by 0 bases, with 11 bases between. The CDR3 is CASSPPGYSYNEQFF. In DNA, the CDR3 is TGTGCCAGCAGTCCCCCCGGGTACTCCTACAATGAGCAGTTCTTC. The full variable domain, completed using reference TRBV28 and TRBJ2-1, is DVKVTQSSRYLVKRTGEKVFLECVQDMDHENMFWYRQDPGLGLRLIYFSYDVKMKEKGDIPEGYSVSREKKERFSLILESASTNQTSMYLCASSPPGYSYNEQFFGPGTRLTVL.

This chain joins TRBV30 and TRBJ2-3; D is undetermined. The germline V gene has CDR1 GTSNPN and CDR2 SVGIG (reference sequence). The CDR3 is 16 amino acids. Between the trimmed V and J ends, which lost 0 bases and 2 bases, there was a span of 15 bases. DNA for the CDR3: TGTGCCTGGAGTGTATGGGCCAGGTCGTCCACAGATACGCAGTATTTT. Translated, it gives CAWSVWARSSTDTQYF.

V usage is TRBV3-1 (or the pseudogene TRBV3-2) and J usage is TRBJ2-3, with TRBD2 matching 13 bases. V shed 5 bases, J shed 4 bases, and the junction held 3 bases outside the gene matches. From germline, CDR1 is LGHDT and CDR2 YNNKEL (reference sequence). The CDR3 sequence is 15 residues long. This chain's CDR3 is CASSTGLAGSDTQYF. CDR3 coding DNA: TGTGCCAGCAGCACGGGACTAGCGGGGTCAGATACGCAGTATTTT.

Note on this clone: A junction end diverges from the germline sequence, so it may reflect a read error. The V call is TRBV7-3, the J call TRBJ1-2; D gene ambiguous. This CDR3 is built from 15 residues. Germline-derived CDR1 and CDR2 are SGHTA and FQGTGA. The CDR3 here is CASSLLYEGKNARIF. The CDR3 bases are TGTGCCAGCAGCTTATTGTATGAGGGCAAGAACGCAAGGATATTC.

The rearrangement links TRBV7-9 to TRBJ1-3, with TRBD1 identical over 8 bases. The CDR3 runs to 19 residues. Germline V CDR1 and CDR2: SEHNR, FQNEAQ (reference sequence). The V gene end was trimmed by 5 bases and the J gene end by 1 base; junction bases not matched to a gene: 16. DNA of the CDR3: TGTGCCAGCAGCCCTCTAGGGGACGGGACAGGAAGTTCTGGAAACACCATATATTTT. It yields the protein CASSPLGDGTGSSGNTIYF.

This clone has a single count. The V and J genes are TRBV5-6 and TRBJ2-3; weak D call: TRBD1 (6 bases). Trimming shortened V by 3 bases and J by 2 bases, and 10 bases separated the two germline ends. Germline CDR1 SGHDT, CDR2 YYEEEE. CDR3 length equals 14 residues. The DNA of the CDR3 is TGTGCCAGCAGCTGGGGGCCAAACACAGATACGCAGTATTTT. Its translation is CASSWGPNTDTQYF.

This clone turned up a few times. The rearrangement uses TRBV28 and TRBJ1-6, with D possibly matching TRBD1 (6 bases). The V end lost 6 bases, the J end lost 9 bases, and 12 bases lay between the germline ends. CDR3 length equals 13 residues. From germline, CDR1 is MDHEN and CDR2 SYDVKM. The CDR3 here is CASSSRGASPLHF. The CDR3 DNA reads as TGTGCCAGCAGCTCCCGGGGGGCTTCACCCCTCCACTTT.

This clone was detected once. In nucleotides, the CDR3 is TGTGCCAGCAGGAGTCGGGTTGCTAACACCGGGGAGCTGTTTTTT. Protein sequence: CASRSRVANTGELFF. The V call is TRBV2, the J call TRBJ2-2; D is undetermined. This CDR3 is 15 amino acids long. CDR1 is SNHLY, CDR2 FYNNEI, per germline. Deletions cut 6 bases from V and 2 bases from J, with 13 bases between.

The gene calls are TRBV2 and TRBJ1-2; tentatively, D is TRBD1 (5 bases). Trimming took off 1 base at V and 0 bases at J, with 15 bases between the two ends. Germline loops: CDR1 SNHLY, CDR2 FYNNEI. CDR3 length equals 17 residues. CDR3 sequence (DNA): TGTGCCAGCAGTGAAGACAAAAAAGGGGCAGCTAACTATGGCTACACCTTC. Protein: CASSEDKKGAANYGYTF.

The chain carries TRBV5-4 and TRBJ2-2, with TRBD1 matching 10 bases. Per germline, CDR1 SGHNT and CDR2 YYREEE (reference sequence). The V and J ends lost 4 bases and 3 bases, in that order; junction bases with no gene match: 9. The CDR3 loop spans 17 amino acids. Here the CDR3 reads CASSLTGQGGDTGELFF. CDR3 in DNA: TGTGCCAGCAGCCTAACAGGACAGGGGGGCGACACCGGGGAGCTGTTTTTT. The full variable domain, in which reference TRBV5-4 and TRBJ2-2 provide the parts outside the CDR3, is ETGVTQSPTHLIKTRGQQVTLRCSSQSGHNTVSWYQQALGQGPQFIFQYYREEENGRGNFPPRFSGLQFPNYSSELNVNALELDDSALYLCASSLTGQGGDTGELFFGEGSRLTVL.

This sequence joins TRBV7-8 and TRBJ2-3; 10 nucleotides line up with TRBD1. Germline V gene data show CDR1 as SGHVS and CDR2 as FQNEAQ. The V and J ends lost 5 bases and 3 bases, in that order; junction bases with no gene match: 11. This CDR3 is built from 17 residues. CDR3: CASSPRDRGMGTDTQYF. The CDR3 nucleotides are TGTGCCAGCAGCCCCAGGGACAGGGGAATGGGGACAGATACGCAGTATTTT.